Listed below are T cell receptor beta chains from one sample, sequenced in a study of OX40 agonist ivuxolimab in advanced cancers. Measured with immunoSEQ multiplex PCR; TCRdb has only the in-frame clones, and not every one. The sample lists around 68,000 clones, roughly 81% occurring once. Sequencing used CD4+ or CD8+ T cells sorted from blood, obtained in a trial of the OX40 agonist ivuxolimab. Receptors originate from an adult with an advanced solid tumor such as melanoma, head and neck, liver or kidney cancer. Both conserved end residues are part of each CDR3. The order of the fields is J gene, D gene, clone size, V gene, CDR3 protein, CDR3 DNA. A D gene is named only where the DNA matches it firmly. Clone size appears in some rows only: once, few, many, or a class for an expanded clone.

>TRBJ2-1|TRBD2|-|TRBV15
CATSRLELAGGYNEQFF
TGTGCCACCAGCAGGTTAGAACTAGCGGGGGGGTACAATGAGCAGTTCTTC
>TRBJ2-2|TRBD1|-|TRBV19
CASSIALQGVFSGELFF
TGTGCCAGTAGTATAGCGTTGCAGGGGGTATTCTCCGGGGAGCTGTTTTTT
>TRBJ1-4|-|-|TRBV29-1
CSVRVTDRGEKLFF
TGCAGCGTCAGAGTAACCGACCGGGGCGAAAAACTGTTTTTT
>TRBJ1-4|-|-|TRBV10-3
CAISAGGAFEKLFF
TGTGCCATCAGTGCCGGGGGCGCCTTTGAAAAACTGTTTTTT
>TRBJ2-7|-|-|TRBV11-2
CASSYTSASPYEQYF
TGTGCCAGCAGCTATACCTCGGCTAGCCCCTACGAGCAGTACTTC
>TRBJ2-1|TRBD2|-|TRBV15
CATSRDPMVGAGGDNEQFF
TGTGCCACCAGCAGAGATCCCATGGTGGGAGCGGGAGGCGACAATGAGCAGTTCTTC
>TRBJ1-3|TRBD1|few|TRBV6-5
CASSRRDRGNTIYF
TGTGCCAGCAGTCGGAGGGACAGGGGAAACACCATATATTTT
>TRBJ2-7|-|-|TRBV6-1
CASSEAGTPFYEQYF
TGTGCCAGCAGTGAAGCGGGGACACCCTTCTACGAGCAGTACTTC
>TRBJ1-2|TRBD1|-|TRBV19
CASSSGTGARFGYGYTF
TGTGCCAGTAGCTCCGGGACAGGGGCAAGATTTGGCTATGGCTACACCTTC
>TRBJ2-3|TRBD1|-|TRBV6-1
CASSEGGGQGDTQYF
TGTGCCAGCAGTGAAGGAGGGGGACAGGGAGATACGCAGTATTTT
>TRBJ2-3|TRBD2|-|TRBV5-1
CASSLELAGGQTQYF
TGCGCCAGCAGCCTGGAACTAGCGGGAGGCCAGACGCAGTATTTT
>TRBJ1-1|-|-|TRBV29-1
CSVGGTGSAEAFF
TGCAGCGTTGGCGGTACAGGTTCAGCTGAAGCTTTCTTT
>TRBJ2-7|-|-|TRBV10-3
CAISEGYEQYF
TGTGCCATCAGTGAAGGGTACGAGCAGTACTTC
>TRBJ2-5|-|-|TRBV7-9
CASSLISETQYF
TGTGCCAGCAGCTTAATATCAGAGACCCAGTACTTC
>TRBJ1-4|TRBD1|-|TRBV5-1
CASSLGGQGGNEKLFF
TGCGCCAGCAGCTTGGGCGGACAGGGTGGTAATGAAAAACTGTTTTTT
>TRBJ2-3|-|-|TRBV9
CASSVDEGTDTQYF
TGTGCCAGCAGCGTAGACGAGGGGACAGATACGCAGTATTTT
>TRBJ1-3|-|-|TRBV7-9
CASSLDGSGNTIYF
TGTGCCAGCAGCTTAGACGGCTCTGGAAACACCATATATTTT
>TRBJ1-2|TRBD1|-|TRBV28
CASSFGQGRFYRGYTF
TGTGCCAGCAGTTTCGGACAGGGACGATTTTATAGGGGCTACACCTTC